Below are 32 T cell receptor beta chains sequenced from a single sample in a study of blood T cell repertoires in COVID-19. Generated by immunoSEQ multiplex PCR, the TCRdb table keeps only in-frame clones and is missing some. This table has about 220,000 clones, approximately 80% appearing once. Sequencing was done on a sample of peripheral blood. The origin of the receptors is a human donor in a cohort sampled during active COVID-19.

The sample holds one count of this clone. This chain joins TRBV24-1 and TRBJ2-2, with 9 bases that match TRBD2. Germline trimming cut 8 bases from V and 0 bases from J; bases unmatched to any gene: 3. The CDR3 is made up of 15 amino acids. The germline V gene has CDR1 KGHDR and CDR2 SFDVKD. CDR3 coding DNA: TGTGCCACCACCTCTAGCGGGACGAACACCGGGGAGCTGTTTTTT. This encodes CATTSSGTNTGELFF.

The chain carries TRBV21-1 and TRBJ2-7; the table calls TRBD2, which could not be checked here. TRBV21-1 is described as a pseudogene. The CDR3 is made up of 12 amino acids. The CDR3 bases are TGTGCCAGCGGACTTAGAAACTACGAGCAGTACTTC. Translation gives CASGLRNYEQYF.

The genes are TRBV5-4 and TRBJ2-3; TRBD2 aligns across 8 bases. With V trimmed by 2 bases and J by 2 bases, 7 bases remained unmatched. CDR3 length: 16 residues. Germline CDR1 reads SGHNT; CDR2 reads YYREEE (reference sequence). The chain's CDR3 is CASSFGGGGYTDTQYF. The CDR3 coding sequence is TGTGCCAGCAGCTTCGGGGGGGGAGGGTACACAGATACGCAGTATTTT.

The gene calls are TRBV7-2 and TRBJ1-2; D possibly corresponds to TRBD1 (5 bases). Between the trimmed V and J ends, which lost 3 bases and 7 bases, there was a span of 15 bases. This CDR3 region has 14 residues. Germline V gives CDR1 SGHTA, CDR2 FQGNSA. CDR3 sequence: CASSLAQGSAGYTF. The CDR3, as DNA: TGTGCCAGCAGCTTGGCGCAGGGTTCTGCTGGCTACACCTTC.

The V call is TRBV7-3, the J call TRBJ2-3; D remains ambiguous. The CDR3 contains 13 residues. Trimming took 6 bases from V and 8 from J, leaving 15 bases between them. Germline V gene lookup returns CDR1 SGHTA and CDR2 FQGTGA. CDR3 region: CASSSSPVGTQYF. CDR3 nucleotide sequence: TGTGCCAGCAGTTCATCCCCCGTCGGTACGCAGTATTTT.

The chain combines TRBV18 with TRBJ2-7; D is unclear. Trimming removed 1 base at V and 5 bases at J, with 9 bases between. This CDR3 has 13 amino acids. Germline assignment: CDR1 KGHSH and CDR2 LQKENI. For the CDR3, the DNA is TGTGCCAGCTCACCACTTAGAATTGACGAGCAGTACTTC. It is translated as CASSPLRIDEQYF.

Here the CDR3 DNA reads TGTGCCAGCAGCGTTTACAGGGGCTCCTACGAGCAGTACTTC. Translated, it gives CASSVYRGSYEQYF. The rearrangement uses TRBV6-5 and TRBJ2-7, with 7 bases that match TRBD1. Germline V gene data show CDR1 as MNHEY and CDR2 as SVGAGI. This CDR3 is built from 14 residues. V shed 6 bases, J shed 0 bases, and the junction held 5 bases outside the gene matches.

A single count supports this clone. This chain uses TRBV19 with TRBJ2-5, with a possible D match to TRBD1 (6 bases). This CDR3 spans 15 amino acids. V lost 5 bases to trimming and J lost 4 bases, with 17 bases between them. Germline lookup yields CDR1 LNHDA and CDR2 SQIVND (reference sequence). The CDR3 region is CASSVSQGSGETQYF. Here the CDR3 DNA reads TGTGCCAGTAGTGTATCACAGGGTTCAGGAGAGACCCAGTACTTC.

The table lists this clone with a few counts. The chain couples TRBV29-1 to TRBJ1-3; D is possibly TRBD1 (6 bases). The CDR3 totals 14 residues. Per the germline V gene, CDR1 is SQVTM and CDR2 is ANQGSEA. The germline V and J ends were trimmed by 6 bases and 0 bases, with 12 bases remaining between them. The CDR3 DNA sequence: TGCAGCGTAAGTCGGGACAACTCTGGAAACACCATATATTTT. Translating it yields CSVSRDNSGNTIYF.

The V call is TRBV6-5, the J call TRBJ1-6; no firm D call. This CDR3 contains 15 residues. The germline CDR1 and CDR2 sequences are MNHEY and SVGAGI. V was pared by 0 bases and J by 2 bases, with 5 bases between. DNA of the CDR3: TGTGCCAGCAGTTACTCGCAGACCTATAATTCACCCCTCCACTTT. It is translated as CASSYSQTYNSPLHF.

This chain links TRBV5-1 with TRBJ2-1, with TRBD2 matching over 11 bases. The V and J ends lost 4 bases and 4 bases, in that order; junction bases with no gene match: 10. The germline V gene encodes CDR1 SGHRS and CDR2 YFSETQ. This CDR3 comprises 17 residues. Written as DNA, the CDR3 is TGCGCCAGCAGCAGATCACTAGCGGGAGTGGGTTACAATGAGCAGTTCTTC. It is translated as CASSRSLAGVGYNEQFF.

The J gene is TRBJ2-1, the V gene TRBV5-1, with 7 positions matching TRBD1. The CDR3 consists of 17 residues. Germline values: CDR1 SGHRS, CDR2 YFSETQ. V was clipped by 5 bases and J by 2 bases; unmatched bases: 13. The CDR3 is CASRPGQSLSPYNEQFF. The CDR3 DNA reads TGCGCCAGCAGACCGGGACAGTCCCTCTCGCCCTACAATGAGCAGTTCTTC.

Only one count was recorded for this clone. V usage is TRBV6-6 and J usage is TRBJ2-7, with 9 bases lining up with TRBD1. The trim removed 10 bases at V and 4 bases at J, leaving 8 bases unmatched. CDR3 length: 13 residues. Germline-derived CDR1 and CDR2 are MNHNY and SVGAGI (reference sequence). Here the CDR3 DNA reads TGTGCCACGTCAAGCGGGACAGGGTACGAGCAGTACTTC. Translation gives CATSSGTGYEQYF.

The chain joins TRBV15 to TRBJ1-1; 9 bases map to TRBD1. Germline loops: CDR1 LNHNV, CDR2 YYDKDF (reference sequence). The CDR3 consists of 16 residues. V dropped 2 bases and J dropped 3; count of bases not matched to a gene: 7. The CDR3 sequence is CATSRLGTGSYTEAFF. Written as DNA, the CDR3 is TGTGCCACCAGCAGACTCGGGACAGGGTCGTACACTGAAGCTTTCTTT.

The chain carries TRBV10-3 and TRBJ1-2; TRBD1 agrees at 9 bases. V lost 0 bases, J lost 2 bases, and 7 bases stayed unmatched. Germline V gives CDR1 ENHRY, CDR2 SYGVKD. The CDR3 spans 17 residues. The CDR3, as DNA: TGTGCCATCAGTGAGTCTTCGGGAACAGGGGGCAACTATGGCTACACCTTC. This codes for CAISESSGTGGNYGYTF.

This clone showed up just once. This chain links TRBV2 with TRBJ2-1, with D perhaps TRBD2 (6 bases). Germline V gene lookup returns CDR1 SNHLY and CDR2 FYNNEI. Trimming left V 10 bases short and J 10 bases short, with 23 bases between. This CDR3 is 14 amino acids long. CDR3 coding DNA: TGTGCCAACATACCCGGGACTTCTCTTCAGGAGCAGTTCTTC. Protein: CANIPGTSLQEQFF.

The V call is TRBV30, the J call TRBJ1-6; D gene uncertain. Germline V lookup: CDR1 GTSNPN, CDR2 SVGIG (reference sequence). The V end was cut by 0 bases, the J end by 6 bases, with 3 bases between. This CDR3 contains 12 residues. Here the CDR3 reads CAWSVLNSPLHF. In nucleotides, the CDR3 is TGTGCCTGGAGTGTACTTAATTCACCCCTCCACTTT.

The V call is TRBV5-5, the J call TRBJ1-3; 10 nucleotides align to TRBD1. The CDR3 contains 16 residues. Germline CDR1 is SGHKS and CDR2 is YYEKEE (reference sequence). V gave up 4 bases and J gave up 0 bases; unmatched junction bases: 4. The CDR3 protein is CASSLTGGSSGNTIYF. As DNA, the CDR3 is TGTGCCAGCAGCCTGACAGGGGGCTCCTCTGGAAACACCATATATTTT.

This chain links TRBV5-8 with TRBJ1-2; 7 positions match TRBD1. In germline, CDR1 is SGHTS, CDR2 YDEGEE. With V trimmed by 1 base and J by 1 base, 16 bases remained unmatched. The CDR3 spans 19 residues. This CDR3 reads CASSLPTGRSPIFNYGYTF. CDR3 bases: TGTGCCAGCAGCTTGCCGACAGGGCGATCTCCTATCTTTAACTATGGCTACACCTTC.

The chain couples TRBV3-1 (or the pseudogene TRBV3-2) to TRBJ1-1; D might be TRBD1 (6 bases). CDR3 size: 12 residues. The ends were cut back, 4 bases at V and 6 bases at J, with 9 bases in the middle. CDR1 and CDR2 (germline): LGHDT, YNNKEL (reference sequence). The CDR3 loop reads CASSRGQSEAFF. The CDR3 DNA reads as TGTGCCAGCAGCCGGGGACAATCTGAAGCTTTCTTT.

V is TRBV15 and J is TRBJ2-7; the match to TRBD1 covers 11 bases. V lost 4 bases and J lost 6; bases outside the gene matches: 5. The CDR3 is 14 amino acids. Germline loops: CDR1 LNHNV, CDR2 YYDKDF (reference sequence). CDR3 loop: CATSKGQGVREQYF. CDR3 sequence (DNA): TGTGCCACCAGCAAGGGACAGGGGGTACGCGAGCAGTACTTC.

This clone was picked up one time. The rearrangement links TRBV27 to TRBJ1-5, with a possible D match to TRBD1 (6 bases). The germline CDR1 and CDR2 sequences are MNHEY and SMNVEV (reference sequence). Trimming took 3 bases from V and 5 from J, leaving 11 bases between them. CDR3 length equals 14 residues. CDR3 residues: CASSFLPGDQPQHF. The DNA for the CDR3 is TGTGCCAGCAGTTTCCTTCCAGGGGATCAGCCCCAGCATTTT.

The rearrangement joins TRBV6-5 to TRBJ1-6; D is unclear. Trimming shortened V by 4 bases and J by 0 bases, and 10 bases separated the two germline ends. The germline CDR1 and CDR2 sequences are MNHEY and SVGAGI. CDR3 length: 16 residues. The CDR3 DNA reads TGTGCCAGCAGTTCGGGTGACCACTCCTATAATTCACCCCTCCACTTT. It translates to CASSSGDHSYNSPLHF.

There are a few counts of this clone. V gene TRBV12-3 or TRBV12-4 combines with J gene TRBJ1-1; D is ambiguous. Trimming took 2 bases from V and 5 from J, leaving 9 bases between them. The CDR3 extends over 13 amino acids. CDR3: CASSLFQETEAFF. The CDR3 DNA sequence: TGTGCCAGCAGTTTATTCCAAGAGACTGAAGCTTTCTTT.

A single count supports this clone. V and J are TRBV7-2 and TRBJ2-4; no firm D call. With 2 bases removed from V and 0 bases from J, the gap between germline ends came to 11 bases. The CDR3 sequence is 16 residues long. Per the germline V gene, CDR1 is SGHTA and CDR2 is FQGNSA. The CDR3 DNA is TGTGCCAGCAGCTTAAGTGTGTCTATAGCCAAAAACATTCAGTACTTC. This sequence encodes CASSLSVSIAKNIQYF.

J is TRBJ2-7 and V is TRBV5-1; 8 bases map to TRBD2. V trimming: 1 base; J trimming: 0 bases; junction bases outside the gene matches: 3. Per germline, CDR1 SGHRS and CDR2 YFSETQ. CDR3 size: 15 residues. This chain's CDR3 is CASSLQLAASYEQYF. CDR3 coding DNA: TGCGCCAGCAGCTTGCAACTAGCGGCCTCCTACGAGCAGTACTTC. The complete variable domain, with remaining parts taken from reference TRBV5-1 and TRBJ2-7, reads KAGVTQTPRYLIKTRGQQVTLSCSPISGHRSVSWYQQTPGQGLQFLFEYFSETQRNKGNFPGRFSGRQFSNSRSEMNVSTLELGDSALYLCASSLQLAASYEQYFGPGTRLTVT.

The CDR3 sequence is CASSSEGAYEQFF. Written as DNA, the CDR3 is TGTGCCTCTTCCTCCGAGGGGGCCTATGAGCAGTTCTTC. The V gene is TRBV27, the J gene TRBJ2-1, with 7 bases lining up with TRBD1. Looked up from germline, CDR1 is MNHEY and CDR2 is SMNVEV (reference sequence). The CDR3 runs to 13 residues. Trimming cost V 11 bases and J 8 bases; bases outside gene matches: 12.

This clone was detected a few times. J is TRBJ1-2 and V is TRBV30, with 9 bases aligning to TRBD1. Germline loops: CDR1 GTSNPN, CDR2 SVGIG (reference sequence). This CDR3 is 10 amino acids long. J was trimmed by 7 bases and V by 7 bases; bases with no gene match: 1. CDR3 protein: CALDRGGYTF. In DNA form, the CDR3 reads TGTGCCTTGGACAGGGGTGGCTACACCTTC.

The CDR3 region has the DNA TGTGCCAGCAGCTCACGTAGCGGGGGGGCGCCTTACAATGAGCAGTTCTTC. Translating gives CASSSRSGGAPYNEQFF. The chain uses TRBV13 and TRBJ2-1, with 11 bases that match TRBD2. Trimming at V came to 4 bases and at J to 4 bases, leaving 9 bases not matched to a gene. This CDR3 is 17 amino acids long. Germline-derived CDR1 and CDR2 are PRHDT and FYEKMQ (reference sequence).

V gene TRBV19 combines with J gene TRBJ2-2, with D maybe TRBD2 (7 bases). CDR1 and CDR2 (germline): LNHDA, SQIVND (reference sequence). Between the trimmed V and J ends, which lost 0 bases and 1 base, there was a span of 9 bases. The CDR3 spans 16 residues. Here the CDR3 reads CASSIEGGLNTGELFF. The DNA of the CDR3 is TGTGCCAGTAGTATAGAGGGGGGGCTGAACACCGGGGAGCTGTTTTTT.

The J gene is TRBJ2-7, the V gene TRBV5-1, with 9 bases identical to TRBD2. The germline gives CDR1 SGHRS, CDR2 YFSETQ. CDR3 length: 15 residues. With 4 bases clipped from V and 2 bases from J, the junction kept 7 bases outside the gene matches. Here the CDR3 reads CASSGGTSRTYEQYF. Written as DNA, the CDR3 is TGCGCCAGCAGCGGTGGGACTAGCAGAACCTACGAGCAGTACTTC.

This CDR3 is CASSRTEAYGYTF. The CDR3 region has the DNA TGTGCCAGCAGCAGGACAGAGGCCTATGGCTACACCTTC. The rearrangement uses TRBV28 and TRBJ1-2; weak D call: TRBD1 (6 bases). Per germline, CDR1 MDHEN and CDR2 SYDVKM. Trimming took off 6 bases at V and 4 bases at J, with 12 bases between the two ends. The CDR3 contains 13 residues.